This paragraph reports one T cell receptor (beta chain). How the authors handled the data: Reference gene primer amplification in the assay estimated nucleated cell counts. Sequencing used immunoSEQ multiplex PCR; TCRdb keeps in-frame clones, though not all of them. The V and J calls and the clone size are those of that table, but D and trimming were determined from the DNA. Counted here are 40,000 to 60,000 clones, about nine tenths occurring once; the ten biggest clones make up about 2.8%. This CDR3 contains 17 residues. CDR1 and CDR2 (germline): MNHEY, SMNVEV (reference sequence). Trimming cost V 5 bases and J 2 bases, with 19 bases left between them. The data derive from a study of blood T cell repertoires in COVID-19. Study as a whole: From the United States, Italy and Spain came samples of acute and convalescent COVID-19.

Material for sequencing was peripheral blood. The clonotype originates from an elderly woman with COVID-19, enrolled during active disease. The V and J genes are TRBV27 and TRBJ1-5; no reliable D call. The CDR3 DNA reads as TGTGCCAGCAGTCCTGCTCAACTCGGGAGGGGCAATCAGCCCCAGCATTTT. Amino acids: CASSPAQLGRGNQPQHF.